This T cell receptor beta chain is from a study of early T cells in non-severe SARS-CoV-2 infection. Whole-study context: Chains from this unsorted whole-blood bulk RNA could not be paired.

Whole-study findings and limits: Anti-spike CD8 responses were favored by VDJdb matching, which missed private and CD4 specificities.

Trimming removed 0 bases from V and 0 bases from J, with 13 bases in between. The CDR3 runs 17 residues. Germline CDR1 is SGHTA and CDR2 is FQGNSA. About this clonotype: The antigen remains undetermined.

As part of library construction, unique molecular identifiers were attached to individual cDNA molecules. MiXCR, run by TCRdb on the 5' RACE reads, gives a single entry per CDR3 protein. The table records 99,000 or so distinct CDR3 sequences, roughly 17% of them present only once. The sample comprised whole blood. This clonotype originated in an adult who was a healthcare worker with PCR-confirmed SARS-CoV-2 infection or an uninfected control (not recorded which). The chain links TRBV7-2 to TRBJ2-3, with D possibly being TRBD2 (5 bases). Here the CDR3 reads CASSLAGTGVSTDTQYF. The CDR3 coding sequence is TGTGCCAGCAGCTTAGCTGGCACCGGGGTTAGCACAGATACGCAGTATTTT. Filled out from reference TRBV7-2 and TRBJ2-3, the complete variable domain reads GAGVSQSPSNKVTEKGKDVELRCDPISGHTALYWYRQSLGQGLEFLIYFQGNSAPDKSGLPSDRFSAERTGGSVSTLTIQRTQQEDSAVYLCASSLAGTGVSTDTQYFGPGTRLTVL.